This T cell receptor (beta chain) was recovered during a study of blood T cell repertoires in COVID-19. Per the original data handling: By means of reference gene primer amplification, nucleated cell counts were estimated. Profiled with immunoSEQ multiplex PCR; TCRdb holds only in-frame clones, not every one. V and J calls and clone size are those listed in that table; D and trimming were worked out from the DNA. The table includes 400,000 to 450,000 clones, 80% to 90% detected once. The study recruited people aged about 18 to 89 years across some 23 US areas. Clinical history reported by participants formed the basis on which cohorts were assigned. Germline CDR1 and CDR2: LNHDA and SQIVND (reference sequence). After removal of 3 bases from V and 0 bases from J, the junction contained 2 bases not matched to a gene. The CDR3 has 14 residues.

Sequences were obtained from PBMCs or T cells enriched from blood (not recorded which). The chain joins TRBV19 to TRBJ2-7, with 7 bases fitting TRBD2. The receptor's source is a young man who had recovered from COVID-19. Here the CDR3 DNA reads TGTGCCAGTAGTATGGGAGGGAGCTCCTACGAGCAGTACTTC. Protein product: CASSMGGSSYEQYF.